Each of the 5 T cell receptor beta chains below was sequenced from the same sample in a study of blood T cells in healthy people across ages. The use of a sample-barcoded 5' primer and a J-beta primer mix characterized a second PCR of about 6 to 11 cycles. One entry per CDR3 protein results from TCRdb running MiXCR on the 5' RACE reads. Among 1.5 million to 2 million distinct CDR3 sequences listed, more than 35% were seen once. Sequenced input: blood. The receptors come from a human donor in good health.

V gene TRBV12-3 or TRBV12-4 combines with J gene TRBJ1-4; no definite D call. CDR3 length: 17 amino acids. V was pared by 2 bases and J by 0 bases, with 13 bases between. CDR3 in DNA: TGTGCCAGCAGTTTAAGCGCAGATCCTGCAACTAATGAAAAACTGTTTTTT. It is translated as CASSLSADPATNEKLFF.

V gene TRBV11-2 combines with J gene TRBJ2-3; TRBD2 is a possible D gene (6 bases). Germline CDR1 reads SGHAT; CDR2 reads FQNNGV. The CDR3 is 16 residues long. Trimming cost V 0 bases and J 1 base, with 11 bases left between them. The DNA of the CDR3 is TGTGCCAGCAGCTTAGATGACGGGGGAGGCACAGATACGCAGTATTTT. Translating it yields CASSLDDGGGTDTQYF.

The sample holds a few counts of this clonotype. This rearrangement joins TRBV12-3 or TRBV12-4 to TRBJ2-4; D may be TRBD1 (6 bases). The tail of the sequence fits TRBJ2-7 better, so the J call may be wrong. The CDR3 spans 12 residues. CDR3 sequence (DNA): TGTGCCAGCAGATTACAGGGATTCGAGCAGTACTTC. Encoded protein: CASRLQGFEQYF.

This chain joins TRBV4-3 and TRBJ2-7; no clear D. The CDR3 spans 13 residues. Trimming pared 1 base from V and 4 bases from J, leaving 8 bases between. Germline CDR1 and CDR2: LGHNA and YSLEER. CDR3 amino acids: CASSQVLQYEQYF. The CDR3 coding sequence is TGCGCCAGCAGCCAAGTGTTACAGTACGAGCAGTACTTC.

The chain is built from TRBV10-3 and TRBJ2-2; D is perhaps TRBD1 (5 bases). The CDR3 runs to 16 residues. Trimming took off 2 bases at V and 3 bases at J, with 13 bases between the two ends. Germline CDR1 reads ENHRY; CDR2 reads SYGVKD. The CDR3 nucleotides read TGTGCCATCAGTGAGCAAGCAGGGTCGGACACCGGGGAGCTGTTTTTT. Protein product: CAISEQAGSDTGELFF.